The next 15 T cell receptor beta chains were all read from a single sample in a study of identical twins. TCRdb fed the 5' RACE reads into MiXCR, producing one record per CDR3 protein. Of 1.5 million or so distinct CDR3 sequences listed, less than 40% were seen once; the top ten hold approximately 0.25%. What was sequenced was cord blood. All receptors derive from a newborn girl in good health.

This chain connects TRBV12-3 or TRBV12-4 to TRBJ2-4; D might be TRBD2 (5 bases). The CDR3 consists of 17 residues. V was shortened by 2 bases and J by 6 bases, with 20 bases between the two germline ends. In DNA form, the CDR3 reads TGTGCCAGCAGTTTAAACAGATTGATCTCTCGGGGAAACATTCAGTACTTC. Its protein is CASSLNRLISRGNIQYF.

A note on this clonotype: A read error may account for a junction end that differs from germline. The chain employs TRBV25-1 and TRBJ2-3; possibly TRBD1 for D (6 bases). There are 17 residues in the CDR3. From germline, CDR1 is MGHDK and CDR2 SYGVNS. The CDR3 DNA sequence: TGTGCCAGCAGTGAATTGACAGGCCCACACCTCACAGATACGCGGTATTTT. Its protein is CASSELTGPHLTDTRYF.

The rearrangement links TRBV12-5 to TRBJ1-5; 8 positions match TRBD1. CDR3 length equals 17 residues. Germline values: CDR1 LGHNT, CDR2 FRNRAP. Trimming removed 2 bases from V and 6 bases from J; junction bases left unmatched: 12. The CDR3 DNA is TGTGCTAGTGGTTTGTTCACGCCGGGACAGGCAAGTCAGCCCCAGCATTTT. This gives the protein CASGLFTPGQASQPQHF.

Points on this clonotype: A much larger clone differs by one base, so this may be a read error. V is TRBV6-5 and J is TRBJ2-5; D possibly corresponds to TRBD1 (6 bases). This CDR3 has 15 residues. V was trimmed by 0 bases and J by 5 bases, leaving 13 bases between them. CDR1 is MNHEY and CDR2 is SVGAGI in the germline V gene. The CDR3 spells CASSYSSGERETQYF. The CDR3 DNA follows: TGTGCCAGCAGTTACTCGTCAGGGGAGCGGGAGACCCAGTACTTC.

Many counts were recorded for this clonotype. Germline is not matched at one junction end, which may reflect a read error. The rearrangement joins TRBV28 to TRBJ2-1; 9 bases are shared with TRBD2. This CDR3 has 15 residues. CDR1 is MDHEN, CDR2 SYDVKM, per germline. The CDR3 protein is CASSLSLAGYNEQFF. CDR3 DNA: TGCGCCAGCAGCTTGAGCCTAGCGGGGTACAATGAGCAGTTCTTC. The full variable domain, rest sourced from reference TRBV28 and TRBJ2-1, is DVKVTQSSRYLVKRTGEKVFLECVQDMDHENMFWYRQDPGLGLRLIYFSYDVKMKEKGDIPEGYSVSREKKERFSLILESASTNQTSMYLCASSLSLAGYNEQFFGPGTRLTVL.

Worth noting for this clonotype: At one of its ends the junction is not consistent with the germline gene, which may arise from a read error. J is TRBJ2-7 and V is TRBV12-3 or TRBV12-4, with unresolved D. The CDR3 length is 13 residues. The CDR3 region has the DNA TGTGCCAGCAGTTTAGGGGTCTCCTACGGGCAGTACTTC. The encoded protein is CASSLGVSYGQYF.

This clonotype was seen a handful of times. The J gene is TRBJ1-2, the V gene TRBV29-1; TRBD1 agrees at 9 bases. Trimming cost V 3 bases and J 8 bases; bases outside gene matches: 10. This CDR3 is 14 amino acids long. The germline V gene has CDR1 SQVTM and CDR2 ANQGSEA. Written as DNA, the CDR3 is TGCAGCGTTGACGGAGAACAGGGGGCGCGCGGCTACACCTTC. As protein: CSVDGEQGARGYTF.

The rearrangement joins TRBV5-6 to TRBJ1-5, with D tentatively TRBD1 (6 bases). Germline values: CDR1 SGHDT, CDR2 YYEEEE. V lost 2 bases to trimming and J lost 2 bases, with 14 bases between them. The CDR3 totals 16 residues. The CDR3 region has the DNA TGTGCCAGCAGCTTAGGGTCAGGGGATGGCAATCAGCCCCAGCATTTT. It specifies CASSLGSGDGNQPQHF. Full variable domain (rest looked up from reference TRBV5-6 and TRBJ1-5): DAGVTQSPTHLIKTRGQQVTLRCSPKSGHDTVSWYQQALGQGPQFIFQYYEEEERQRGNFPDRFSGHQFPNYSSELNVNALLLGDSALYLCASSLGSGDGNQPQHFGDGTRLSIL.

CDR3 DNA sequence: TGTGCCAGCAGCCAAGTTACAGGGGGGGCCGGGGAGCTGTTTTTT. As protein: CASSQVTGGAGELFF. The chain is built from TRBV14 and TRBJ2-2; tentatively, D is TRBD1 (8 bases). This CDR3 has 15 residues. Looked up from germline, CDR1 is SGHDN and CDR2 is FVKESK. Trimming removed 1 base from V and 6 bases from J, with 12 bases in between.

The sample holds a few counts of this clonotype. V usage is TRBV27 and J usage is TRBJ2-1, with 9 bases fitting TRBD2. V shed 5 bases, J shed 2 bases, and the junction held 16 bases outside the gene matches. In germline, CDR1 is MNHEY, CDR2 SMNVEV (reference sequence). The CDR3 spans 19 residues. The CDR3 nucleotides are TGTGCCAGCAGTCCAAGATCGGTTGGACTAGCGATCACCTACAATGAGCAGTTCTTC. The encoded protein is CASSPRSVGLAITYNEQFF.

This clonotype was detected only a few times. The rearrangement uses TRBV4-2 and TRBJ1-6; D is undetermined. Per germline, CDR1 LGHNA and CDR2 YNFKEQ. The CDR3 totals 16 residues. V was clipped by 0 bases and J by 8 bases, with 14 bases between them. CDR3 region: CASSQDGSQSYSPLHF. CDR3 DNA: TGTGCCAGCAGCCAAGATGGGTCTCAAAGTTATTCACCCCTCCACTTT.

The table lists this clonotype with a few counts. The rearrangement joins TRBV6-6 to TRBJ1-5; the D is unclear. The ends were cut back, 0 bases at V and 7 bases at J, with 16 bases in the middle. The CDR3 consists of 16 residues. The germline V gene encodes CDR1 MNHNY and CDR2 SVGAGI (reference sequence). This CDR3 reads CASSYSMRGEEQPQHF. The CDR3 DNA reads as TGTGCCAGCAGTTACTCGATGCGCGGGGAGGAACAGCCCCAGCATTTT.

The chain's CDR3 is CASSLVVAGATDTQYF. As DNA, the CDR3 is TGTGCCAGCAGCTTAGTGGTAGCGGGAGCCACAGATACGCAGTATTTT. The chain links TRBV7-2 to TRBJ2-3; 9 nucleotides match TRBD2. This CDR3 comprises 16 residues. Germline trimming cut 1 base from V and 2 bases from J; bases unmatched to any gene: 4. Germline V lookup: CDR1 SGHTA, CDR2 FQGNSA. Using reference TRBV7-2 and TRBJ2-3 for the parts outside the CDR3, the full variable domain is GAGVSQSPSNKVTEKGKDVELRCDPISGHTALYWYRQSLGQGLEFLIYFQGNSAPDKSGLPSDRFSAERTGGSVSTLTIQRTQQEDSAVYLCASSLVVAGATDTQYFGPGTRLTVL.

The rearrangement links TRBV4-1 to TRBJ2-7; D gene ambiguous. The V and J ends lost 1 base and 7 bases respectively, with 23 bases between them. Germline CDR1 is MGHRA and CDR2 is YSYEKL. The CDR3 contains 17 residues. The CDR3 reads CASSQGRAVKIYNEQYF. As DNA, the CDR3 is TGCGCCAGCAGCCAAGGCCGGGCGGTTAAGATCTACAATGAGCAGTACTTC.

V usage is TRBV2 and J usage is TRBJ1-1, with 7 nucleotides matching TRBD1. J lost 5 bases, V lost 5 bases, and 8 bases had no gene match. The CDR3 contains 14 residues. The germline CDR1 and CDR2 sequences are SNHLY and FYNNEI. The CDR3 DNA reads TGTGCCAGCAGTTTTCAGGGGGGGTGGACTGAAGCTTTCTTT. Its translation: CASSFQGGWTEAFF.